The 18 T cell receptor beta chains in this list originate from one sample, sequenced in a study of blood T cell repertoires in COVID-19 (TCRdb year 2020). Libraries were made using the immunoSEQ multiplex PCR assay. In TCRdb, the immuneACCESS table is reduced to in-frame sequences with V and J assigned. These tables do not hold every clone; where another copy was compared, an unresolved V gene accounts for under half, and the others remain unexplained. The sample yields 45,000 to 65,000 clones; more than 90% were counted once. Roughly 3.9% of the sample is in the top ten clones. Sequencing was done on a sample of peripheral blood. Receptors originate from a man aged 50 to 59 with acute or convalescent COVID-19.

This clone was observed a handful of times. The chain recombines TRBV25-1 with TRBJ2-5; no definite D call. V lost 2 bases and J 5 bases, leaving 9 bases between the germline ends. In germline, CDR1 is MGHDK, CDR2 SYGVNS. CDR3 size: 13 residues. CDR3 in DNA: TGTGCCAGCAGTGAACTGGTACACGAGACCCAGTACTTC. Amino acids: CASSELVHETQYF. The complete variable domain, with remaining parts taken from reference TRBV25-1 and TRBJ2-5, reads EADIYQTPRYLVIGTGKKITLECSQTMGHDKMYWYQQDPGMELHLIHYSYGVNSTEKGDLSSESTVSRIRTEHFPLTLESARPSHTSQYLCASSELVHETQYFGPGTRLLVL.

The CDR3: CVRSKRRQGIVETQYF. The CDR3 DNA is TGTGTCAGAAGCAAGCGCCGACAGGGGATTGTGGAGACCCAGTACTTC. The chain employs TRBV7-5 and TRBJ2-5; TRBD1, the table's D call, was not compared with the DNA. TRBV7-5 is annotated as a pseudogene. The CDR3 is made up of 16 amino acids.

The V and J genes are TRBV29-1 and TRBJ2-3; 9 bases are a match to TRBD2. V lost 4 bases, J lost 0 bases, and 5 bases stayed unmatched. Germline CDR1 reads SQVTM; CDR2 reads ANQGSEA. This CDR3 spans 15 amino acids. The CDR3 region has the DNA TGCAGCGTTGTCAAGCGGGGGGCTAGCACAGATACGCAGTATTTT. Amino acid sequence: CSVVKRGASTDTQYF.

The chain employs TRBV7-9 and TRBJ2-7; TRBD1 might be the D (5 bases). The length of the CDR3 is 13 residues. V was cut by 5 bases and J by 0 bases, with 8 bases left in between. Germline V lookup: CDR1 SEHNR, CDR2 FQNEAQ (reference sequence). The CDR3 spells CASSPGPSYEQYF. DNA for the CDR3: TGTGCCAGCAGCCCAGGGCCCTCCTACGAGCAGTACTTC.

The CDR3 bases are TGTGCCTGGAGTGTACCAGGACAGTCGAATTCACCCCTCCACTTT. Its translation: CAWSVPGQSNSPLHF. The genes are TRBV30 and TRBJ1-6; TRBD1 might be the D (6 bases). This CDR3 is built from 15 residues. V was clipped by 0 bases and J by 7 bases, with 13 bases between them. The germline gives CDR1 GTSNPN, CDR2 SVGIG (reference sequence).

The chain carries TRBV7-9 and TRBJ2-1; 10 bases are a match to TRBD2. The CDR3 contains 16 residues. CDR1 is SEHNR, CDR2 FQNEAQ, per germline (reference sequence). Trimming cost V 2 bases and J 0 bases; bases outside gene matches: 1. CDR3 in DNA: TGTGCCAGCAGCTTAACTAGCGGGACCTCCTACAATGAGCAGTTCTTC. Translation: CASSLTSGTSYNEQFF.

The chain recombines TRBV5-4 with TRBJ2-3, with D maybe TRBD2 (5 bases). This CDR3 spans 15 amino acids. The V gene lost 3 bases and the J gene lost 4 bases, with 15 bases spanning the gap. Germline V CDR1 and CDR2: SGHNT, YYREEE (reference sequence). The CDR3 DNA follows: TGTGCCAGCAGCTACTTGCTTGGAGGAGCAGATACGCAGTATTTT. Its translation is CASSYLLGGADTQYF.

The chain is built from TRBV15 and TRBJ2-7; TRBD1 matches 9 bases. This CDR3 region has 16 residues. The J segment lost 3 bases and the V segment lost 2 bases, leaving 8 bases of the junction unmatched. Germline V gene data show CDR1 as LNHNV and CDR2 as YYDKDF (reference sequence). CDR3: CATSRYPGQGFYEQYF. CDR3 DNA: TGTGCCACCAGCAGATACCCGGGACAGGGATTCTACGAGCAGTACTTC.

The rearrangement joins TRBV5-1 to TRBJ2-2; D might be TRBD1 (5 bases). The CDR3 has 15 amino acids. Germline CDR1 is SGHRS and CDR2 is YFSETQ. The V gene lost 2 bases and the J gene lost 4 bases, with 12 bases spanning the gap. This CDR3 is CASSFGSGFTGELFF. CDR3 DNA sequence: TGCGCCAGCAGCTTCGGTTCAGGGTTCACCGGGGAGCTGTTTTTT.

J is TRBJ1-2 and V is TRBV9; the match to TRBD1 covers 7 bases. The CDR3 extends over 12 amino acids. Germline-derived CDR1 and CDR2 are SGDLS and YYNGEE. V shed 4 bases, J shed 6 bases, and the junction held 3 bases outside the gene matches. The DNA of the CDR3 is TGTGCCAGCAGCCCGGGGACAGATGGCTACACCTTC. Translated: CASSPGTDGYTF.

The CDR3 coding sequence is TGTGCCAGCAGCCCAGACAGGGCCTATAATTCACCCCTCCACTTT. Encoded protein: CASSPDRAYNSPLHF. This chain joins TRBV2 and TRBJ1-6; 7 bases line up with TRBD1. There are 15 residues in the CDR3. Germline V CDR1 and CDR2: SNHLY, FYNNEI. The V segment lost 6 bases and the J segment 2 bases; nucleotides outside the gene matches: 4.

The V gene is TRBV19, the J gene TRBJ2-3, with D possibly being TRBD2 (6 bases). CDR3 length: 17 residues. CDR1 and CDR2 from the germline V gene are LNHDA and SQIVND (reference sequence). V was trimmed by 3 bases and J by 2 bases, leaving 18 bases between them. CDR3: CASSMKAGSPLTDTQYF. The CDR3 nucleotides are TGTGCCAGTAGTATGAAGGCCGGGAGCCCCCTCACAGATACGCAGTATTTT.

V gene TRBV5-4 combines with J gene TRBJ2-1; 11 bases fit TRBD2. Trimming took 5 bases from V and 8 from J; bases not matched to a gene: 9. Germline V gene sequence: CDR1 SGHNT, CDR2 YYREEE (reference sequence). CDR3 length: 15 residues. The CDR3 DNA is TGTGCCAGCAGTACACGACTAGCGGGAATGGATGAGCAGTTCTTC. It encodes CASSTRLAGMDEQFF.

The chain is built from TRBV7-9 and TRBJ1-2, with TRBD1 as a possible D gene (6 bases). The germline V and J ends were trimmed by 3 bases and 5 bases, with 19 bases remaining between them. The CDR3 is 16 amino acids. The V gene's germline CDR1 is SEHNR and CDR2 FQNEAQ (reference sequence). The CDR3 is CASSFRLAQGDYGYTF. The CDR3 DNA follows: TGTGCCAGCAGCTTCCGGTTGGCACAGGGAGATTATGGCTACACCTTC.

The V call is TRBV4-3, the J call TRBJ1-6, with D tentatively TRBD1 (5 bases). Germline CDR1 and CDR2: LGHNA and YSLEER. V was trimmed by 0 bases and J by 14 bases, leaving 14 bases between them. This CDR3 contains 14 residues. The DNA for the CDR3 is TGCGCCAGCAGCCAAGATCGGCACGGGGGGACCCTCCACTTT. Protein sequence: CASSQDRHGGTLHF.

V is TRBV7-2 and J is TRBJ2-1; no clear D gene. The CDR3 is made up of 15 amino acids. V lost 3 bases and J lost 8, with 17 bases in between. Germline CDR1 SGHTA, CDR2 FQGNSA. CDR3 DNA: TGTGCCAGCAGCTTGTTGGCCAATTCCGTCTATGAGCAGTTCTTC. Translated, it gives CASSLLANSVYEQFF.

This sequence joins TRBV11-2 and TRBJ1-5; the match to TRBD1 covers 8 bases. Germline V gene data show CDR1 as SGHAT and CDR2 as FQNNGV. V trimming: 5 bases; J trimming: 7 bases; junction bases outside the gene matches: 10. The CDR3 totals 15 residues. The CDR3 sequence: CASSPNAGGGQPQHF. The DNA of the CDR3 is TGTGCCAGCAGCCCAAATGCAGGGGGCGGCCAGCCCCAGCATTTT.

The V call is TRBV2, the J call TRBJ1-2; D is undetermined. The CDR3 extends over 13 amino acids. Trimming cost V 1 base and J 8 bases, with 11 bases left between them. Germline-derived CDR1 and CDR2 are SNHLY and FYNNEI. The CDR3 loop reads CASSEGTAGGYTF. DNA of the CDR3: TGTGCCAGCAGTGAAGGTACCGCGGGGGGCTACACCTTC.